This TCR beta chain was captured by sequencing in a study of tumor-infiltrating lymphocytes in primary liver carcinoma (dated by TCRdb to about 2017). About the study as a whole: Of the five patients (three men and two women, aged 30 to 69 years), four had hepatocellular carcinoma and one had combined HCC and intrahepatic cholangiocarcinoma. Tumors of the five patients were stage T1-T3 N0M0 with maximum diameters of 4.2 to 10 cm. Roughly 3.65 to 7.13 million productive TCRbeta reads were obtained per sample, and no significant difference in read depth was found between tissue types. TCRbeta repertoire sequencing, expression microarrays and whole-exome sequencing were combined in the study across five regions of each liver tumor, with adjacent normal tissue and blood also included. TCRbeta repertoire sequencing covered 35 specimens from 5 patients: 25 tumor regions, 5 adjacent noncancerous liver tissues and 5 peripheral blood samples. The 20 to 25 tumor region samples were profiled with Agilent mRNA microarrays so that TCRbeta repertoire diversity could be related to the local molecular phenotype. Technical replicate repertoires showed high reproducibility, with mean shared-clone rates around 0.9 and correlation coefficients above 0.95. Summary of the overall study and its limitations: Because the samples were bulk and unsorted, CD4+ and CD8+ T cell repertoires could not be compared. The study included only four to six patients, and the authors note findings should be validated in a larger study. The top 250 clones accounted for a significantly greater share of the repertoire in tumors than in blood (p = 0.039). Because sequencing covered only the TCR beta chain and unpaired alpha chains were not captured, true repertoire diversity is likely underestimated. Repertoire overlap was found to be higher between tumor regions (mean around 35%) than between tumor-adjacent (roughly 17%) or tumor-blood (about 14%) pairs, consistent with antigen-driven expansion. Just about 7-25% of top clones turned up in all five regions of a tumor, which suggests spatial heterogeneity among tumor-infiltrating T cells.

A constant-region primer and ProtoScript II reverse transcriptase were used to reverse-transcribe TCRbeta-specific cDNA from approximately 500 ng total RNA. Construction of the TCRbeta libraries relied on three nested rounds of multiplex PCR, following a slightly modified ARM-PCR procedure. The first two PCR rounds used multiplex TRBV1-TRBV30 forward primers with a Cbeta reverse primer, each for roughly 10 cycles. Sample barcodes and Illumina adapters were added in a final 25-cycle PCR with Deep VentR polymerase. Before sequencing, amplicons of 200-500 bp were purified from gel using a QIAquick gel extraction kit. An Illumina HiSeq 2500 was used to sequence the TCRbeta amplicons, generating 250-bp paired-end reads. On the study's bioinformatics: To recover full CDR3 sequences, reads were quality-trimmed using Trimmomatic v0.33 and paired reads were then merged using FLASH v1.2.11. MiGEC v1.2.1b assigned V, D and J germline segments to the rearranged TCRbeta sequences. Clonotype statistics, along with Shannon-Wiener diversity indices, were calculated using VDJtools v1.0.0. To reduce sampling bias, subsequent analyses other than the diversity analysis used only the 250 most abundant clonotypes in each sample. Through fastp at Q25 and MiXCR, TCRdb rebuilt clones from the public reads, retaining in-frame beta chains. Identical CDR3 proteins give one entry, which carries the most common genes and DNA. What appears here as the V and J calls and clone size reflects TCRdb's work, not the paper's. Here the sample has about 97,000 distinct CDR3 sequences; approximately 70% occur a single time. Roughly an eighth of the sample is taken by the ten largest.

Total RNA and DNA were co-extracted from roughly 18-30 mg of bulk tissue with the AllPrep DNA/RNA mini kit, without cell sorting. Between November 2015 and March 2016, roughly 5 patients in China with histopathologically diagnosed primary liver carcinoma had their tumors surgically resected. Patients had chronic HBV infection and were treatment-naive at sampling. Each tumor was sampled at five spatially separated regions: the superior, inferior, left-lateral and right-lateral poles and the tumor centre. Histology showed that every tumor sample contained more than 80% viable tumor cells. Pieces of fresh tumor and adjacent tissue were cut in half, with one half kept in RNAlater at -80 degrees C and the other half sent for histology. 11 amino acids form the CDR3, both terminal residues included. CDR1 SGHAT and CDR2 FQNNGV were looked up in the germline V gene. In the case of this clonotype: There is no known antigen for this receptor. This CDR3 fails to terminate in the conserved phenylalanine or tryptophan, so it likely reflects a read error. The DNA is left out, because the CDR3 cannot be placed on it with certainty; the CDR3 is given as TCRdb lists it.

The chain uses TRBV11-2 and TRBJ2-7; the DNA was not used to check the table's D call, TRBD2. Sequenced sample: liver tumor tissue from sampling region 2. This specimen's cell subset or site label, per the study, means: tumor region T2, inferior pole. The source is a woman aged 55 to 70 with primary liver carcinoma and hepatitis B virus infection. The CDR3 here reads CTSSSASSLEH.